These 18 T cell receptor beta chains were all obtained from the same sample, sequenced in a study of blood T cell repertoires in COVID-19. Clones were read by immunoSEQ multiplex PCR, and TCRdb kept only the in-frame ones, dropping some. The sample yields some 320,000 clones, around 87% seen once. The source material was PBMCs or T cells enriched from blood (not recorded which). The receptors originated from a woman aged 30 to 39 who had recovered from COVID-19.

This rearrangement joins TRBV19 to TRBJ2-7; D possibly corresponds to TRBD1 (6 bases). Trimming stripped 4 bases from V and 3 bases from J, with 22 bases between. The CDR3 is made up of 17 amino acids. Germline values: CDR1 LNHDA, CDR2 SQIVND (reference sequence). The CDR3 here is CASSRRKRTDRFYEQYF. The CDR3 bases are TGTGCCAGTAGTAGACGAAAAAGAACGGACAGATTCTACGAGCAGTACTTC.

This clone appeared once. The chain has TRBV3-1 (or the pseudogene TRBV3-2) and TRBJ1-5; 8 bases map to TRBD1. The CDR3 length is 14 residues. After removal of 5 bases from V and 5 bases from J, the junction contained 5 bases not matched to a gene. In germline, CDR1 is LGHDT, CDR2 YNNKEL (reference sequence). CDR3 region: CASSLRTGHQPQHF. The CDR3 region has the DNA TGTGCCAGCAGCTTACGGACAGGGCATCAGCCCCAGCATTTT.

CDR3 residues: CASSLLGGLGYTF. The DNA for the CDR3 is TGTGCCAGCAGCTTATTGGGAGGGCTTGGCTACACCTTC. V is TRBV7-9 and J is TRBJ1-2; no definite D call. The CDR3 consists of 13 residues. Trimming pared 2 bases from V and 7 bases from J, leaving 11 bases between. Germline V lookup: CDR1 SEHNR, CDR2 FQNEAQ (reference sequence).

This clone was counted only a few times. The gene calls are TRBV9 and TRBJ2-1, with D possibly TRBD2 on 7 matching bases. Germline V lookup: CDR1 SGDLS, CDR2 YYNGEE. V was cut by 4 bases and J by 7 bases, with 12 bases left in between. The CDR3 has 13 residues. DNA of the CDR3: TGTGCCAGCAGCCTCGGGGGGCCAAATGAGCAGTTCTTC. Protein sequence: CASSLGGPNEQFF.

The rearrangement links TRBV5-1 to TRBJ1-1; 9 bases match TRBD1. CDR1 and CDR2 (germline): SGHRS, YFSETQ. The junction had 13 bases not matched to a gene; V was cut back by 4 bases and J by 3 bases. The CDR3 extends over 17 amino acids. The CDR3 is CASSEGDRVWRDTEAFF. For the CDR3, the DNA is TGCGCCAGCAGCGAGGGGGACAGGGTGTGGCGGGACACTGAAGCTTTCTTT.

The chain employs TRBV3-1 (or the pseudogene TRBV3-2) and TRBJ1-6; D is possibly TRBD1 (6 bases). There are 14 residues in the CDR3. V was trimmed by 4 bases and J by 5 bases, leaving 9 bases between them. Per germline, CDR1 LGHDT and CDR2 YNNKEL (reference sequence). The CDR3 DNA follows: TGTGCCAGCAGCCTCACAGGGCATAATTCACCCCTCCACTTT. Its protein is CASSLTGHNSPLHF.

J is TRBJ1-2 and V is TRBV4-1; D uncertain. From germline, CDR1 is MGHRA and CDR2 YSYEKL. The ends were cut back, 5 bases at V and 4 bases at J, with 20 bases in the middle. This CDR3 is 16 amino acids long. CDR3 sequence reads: CASSLAPVGSSYGYTF. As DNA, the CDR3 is TGCGCCAGCAGCTTAGCCCCGGTGGGGAGTAGCTATGGCTACACCTTC.

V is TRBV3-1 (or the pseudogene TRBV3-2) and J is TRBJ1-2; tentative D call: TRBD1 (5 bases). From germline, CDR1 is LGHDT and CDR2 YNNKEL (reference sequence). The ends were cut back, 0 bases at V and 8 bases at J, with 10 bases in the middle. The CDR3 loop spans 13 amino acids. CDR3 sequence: CASSQEGVRGYTF. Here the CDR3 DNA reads TGTGCCAGCAGCCAAGAAGGGGTGCGGGGCTACACCTTC.

CDR3: CASRRLVGTEAFF. The CDR3 DNA reads as TGTGCCAGCAGGAGGCTAGTGGGCACTGAAGCTTTCTTT. The rearrangement joins TRBV5-6 to TRBJ1-1, with D hard to call. The germline V gene encodes CDR1 SGHDT and CDR2 YYEEEE. The length of the CDR3 is 13 residues. The V end was cut by 5 bases, the J end by 4 bases, with 12 bases between.

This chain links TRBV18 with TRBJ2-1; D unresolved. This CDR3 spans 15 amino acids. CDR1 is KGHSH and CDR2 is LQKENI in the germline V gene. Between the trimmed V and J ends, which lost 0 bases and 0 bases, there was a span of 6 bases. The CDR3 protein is CASSPPSLSYNEQFF. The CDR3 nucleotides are TGTGCCAGCTCACCACCGTCCCTCTCCTACAATGAGCAGTTCTTC.

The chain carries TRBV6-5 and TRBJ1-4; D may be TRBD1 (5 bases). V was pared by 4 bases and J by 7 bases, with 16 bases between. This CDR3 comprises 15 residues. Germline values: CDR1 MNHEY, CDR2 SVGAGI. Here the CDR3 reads CASSSGHETGEKLFF. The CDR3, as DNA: TGTGCCAGCAGTTCCGGACACGAAACGGGTGAAAAACTGTTTTTT.

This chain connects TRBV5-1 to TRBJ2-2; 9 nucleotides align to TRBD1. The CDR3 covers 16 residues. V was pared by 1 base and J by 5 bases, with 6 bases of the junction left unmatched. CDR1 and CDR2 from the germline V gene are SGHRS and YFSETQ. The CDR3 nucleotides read TGCGCCAGCAGCTTGTCCCGGGACAGGGTAACCGGGGAGCTGTTTTTT. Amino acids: CASSLSRDRVTGELFF.

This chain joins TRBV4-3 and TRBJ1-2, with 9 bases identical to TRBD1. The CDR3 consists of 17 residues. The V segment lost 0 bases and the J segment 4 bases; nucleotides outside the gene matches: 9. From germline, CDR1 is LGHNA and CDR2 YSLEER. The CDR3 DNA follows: TGCGCCAGCAGCCAAGAGTACACGGGACAGGGAGTCTATGGCTACACCTTC. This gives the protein CASSQEYTGQGVYGYTF.

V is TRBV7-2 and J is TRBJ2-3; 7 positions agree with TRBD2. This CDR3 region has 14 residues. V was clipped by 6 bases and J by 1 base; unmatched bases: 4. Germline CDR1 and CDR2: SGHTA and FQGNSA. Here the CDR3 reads CASSPSGGTDTQYF. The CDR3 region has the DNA TGTGCCAGCAGTCCTAGCGGCGGCACAGATACGCAGTATTTT.

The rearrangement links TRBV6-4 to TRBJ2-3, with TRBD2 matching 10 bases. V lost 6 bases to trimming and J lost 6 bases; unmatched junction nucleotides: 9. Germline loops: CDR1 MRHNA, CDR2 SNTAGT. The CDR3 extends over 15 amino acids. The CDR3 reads CASSPERGGVDTQYF. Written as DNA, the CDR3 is TGTGCCAGCAGCCCGGAGCGGGGGGGCGTGGATACGCAGTATTTT.

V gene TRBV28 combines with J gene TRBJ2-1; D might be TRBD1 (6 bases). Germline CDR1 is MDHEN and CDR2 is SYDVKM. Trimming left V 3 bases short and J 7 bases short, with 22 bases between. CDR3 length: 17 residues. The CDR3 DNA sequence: TGTGCCAGCAGTTTGGTGACAGGAATGGGACGGGATAATGAGCAGTTCTTC. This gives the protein CASSLVTGMGRDNEQFF.

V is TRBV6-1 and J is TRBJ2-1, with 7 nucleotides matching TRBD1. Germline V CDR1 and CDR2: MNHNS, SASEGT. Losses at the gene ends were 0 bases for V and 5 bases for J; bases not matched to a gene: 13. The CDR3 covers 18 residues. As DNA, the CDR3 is TGTGCCAGCAGTGAAGCGCGTATGTCACAGGGGCTAGACAATGAGCAGTTCTTC. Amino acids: CASSEARMSQGLDNEQFF.

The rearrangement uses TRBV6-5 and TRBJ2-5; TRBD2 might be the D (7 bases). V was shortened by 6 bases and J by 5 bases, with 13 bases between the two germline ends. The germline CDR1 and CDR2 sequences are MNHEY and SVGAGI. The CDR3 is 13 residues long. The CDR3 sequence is CASSREGGETQYF. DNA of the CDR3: TGTGCCAGCAGCCGAGAGGGGGGGGAGACCCAGTACTTC.